These 21 T cell receptor beta chains were sequenced from one sample in a study of T cells in Graves' hyperthyroidism and ophthalmopathy. TCR beta CDR3 sequences were amplified from RNA transcripts. First-round RT-PCR of the TCR CDR3 relied on the HTBI primer set. One entry per CDR3 protein results from TCRdb running MiXCR on the multiplex PCR reads. The sample lists around 400,000 distinct CDR3 sequences; roughly 13% were seen once. Source material: blood. The receptors shown here come from a woman aged 18-29 years with Graves' hyperthyroidism.

Notes on this clonotype: One junction end disagrees with the germline gene, perhaps due to a read error. This sequence joins TRBV3-1 and TRBJ2-6; a weak D match, TRBD1 (5 bases). Germline V CDR1 and CDR2: LGHDT, YNNKEL (reference sequence). The CDR3 is 17 amino acids. The CDR3 is CASSLTQSLSGADVLTF. CDR3 DNA: TGTGCCAGCAGCCTAACCCAGTCCCTCTCTGGGGCCGACGTCCTGACTTTC.

This clonotype showed up many times. The J gene is TRBJ1-1, the V gene TRBV12-3 or TRBV12-4, with D unclear. The CDR3 runs 14 residues. V was pared by 5 bases and J by 1 base, with 11 bases between. The CDR3 sequence: CASSPNTQNTEAFF. CDR3 in DNA: TGTGCCAGCAGTCCCAACACCCAGAACACTGAAGCTTTCTTT.

In this sample, this clonotype turned up many times. J is TRBJ2-7 and V is TRBV28; the D gene is possibly TRBD2 (6 bases). Germline CDR1 reads MDHEN; CDR2 reads SYDVKM. The CDR3 spans 14 residues. The ends were cut back, 6 bases at V and 0 bases at J, with 12 bases in the middle. The CDR3 bases are TGTGCCAGCAGGGGGACTCCTTCCTCCTACGAGCAGTACTTC. It translates to CASRGTPSSYEQYF.

This clonotype was recorded at least ten times. The chain joins TRBV27 to TRBJ1-1; D is undetermined. With 3 bases removed from V and 5 bases from J, the gap between germline ends came to 10 bases. The CDR3 runs to 13 residues. Germline V gives CDR1 MNHEY, CDR2 SMNVEV (reference sequence). The chain's CDR3 is CASSFRRGTEAFF. CDR3 in DNA: TGTGCCAGCAGTTTCCGCCGGGGTACTGAAGCTTTCTTT.

Many counts were recorded for this clonotype. The chain has TRBV15 and TRBJ1-1; weak D call: TRBD1 (5 bases). V was shortened by 1 base and J by 5 bases, with 11 bases between the two germline ends. The CDR3 length is 14 residues. The germline CDR1 and CDR2 sequences are LNHNV and YYDKDF (reference sequence). The CDR3 is CATSRGKGETEAFF. As DNA, the CDR3 is TGTGCCACCAGCAGAGGTAAAGGGGAAACTGAAGCTTTCTTT.

This clonotype was counted a few times. V and J are TRBV7-2 and TRBJ2-2; tentatively, D is TRBD2 (7 bases). The CDR3 contains 16 residues. Trimming left V 5 bases short and J 7 bases short, with 20 bases between. Germline V gene lookup returns CDR1 SGHTA and CDR2 FQGNSA. For the CDR3, the DNA is TGTGCCAGCAGCCCGGGGGGCGCGGGTCTGGGCGGGGAGCTGTTTTTT. Translated, it gives CASSPGGAGLGGELFF.

This chain uses TRBV12-3 or TRBV12-4 with TRBJ2-1, with TRBD2 matching over 9 bases. J gave up 8 bases and V 4 bases, and 12 bases lay outside the gene matches. This CDR3 is built from 16 residues. CDR3 in DNA: TGTGCCAGCAGTTCCACCGGGACTAGCTACCAAGATGAGCAGTTCTTC. This gives the protein CASSSTGTSYQDEQFF.

This clonotype has a count of ten or more. The chain is built from TRBV7-2 and TRBJ2-4; D might be TRBD1 (5 bases). CDR3 size: 15 residues. V was cut by 1 base and J by 3 bases, with 10 bases left in between. Germline lookup yields CDR1 SGHTA and CDR2 FQGNSA. The CDR3 loop is CASSLEGSGKNIQYF. The CDR3 nucleotides read TGTGCCAGCAGCTTAGAGGGGTCGGGCAAAAACATTCAGTACTTC.

This clonotype was seen repeatedly, ten times or more. The chain links TRBV15 to TRBJ1-2, with D unresolved. This CDR3 has 14 residues. Germline lookup yields CDR1 LNHNV and CDR2 YYDKDF (reference sequence). Trimming stripped 1 base from V and 1 base from J, with 7 bases between. This CDR3 is CATSRGVDNYGYTF. DNA of the CDR3: TGTGCCACCAGCAGAGGAGTTGATAACTATGGCTACACCTTC.

The V gene is TRBV9, the J gene TRBJ2-1, with 8 bases aligning to TRBD1. Germline loops: CDR1 SGDLS, CDR2 YYNGEE. The V segment lost 4 bases and the J segment 2 bases; nucleotides outside the gene matches: 5. There are 15 residues in the CDR3. CDR3 protein: CASSPWDRTYNEQFF. The CDR3 nucleotides read TGTGCCAGCAGCCCCTGGGACAGGACCTACAATGAGCAGTTCTTC.

This clonotype was seen many times. This sequence joins TRBV20-1 and TRBJ2-2; tentatively, D is TRBD1 (5 bases). Germline V gene sequence: CDR1 DFQATT, CDR2 SNEGSKA (reference sequence). V lost 0 bases to trimming and J lost 0 bases, with 17 bases between them. This CDR3 has 18 residues. In nucleotides, the CDR3 is TGCAGTGCTAGAGATCTCTCGACAGCCGAAACGAACACCGGGGAGCTGTTTTTT. Residues: CSARDLSTAETNTGELFF.

This clonotype was observed many times. The rearrangement uses TRBV28 and TRBJ2-2; 13 nucleotides agree with TRBD2. Germline V gives CDR1 MDHEN, CDR2 SYDVKM. The CDR3 is 18 amino acids. Germline trimming cut 5 bases from V and 4 bases from J; bases unmatched to any gene: 10. The CDR3 here is CASSPRLAGGWGTGELFF. The DNA of the CDR3 is TGTGCCAGCAGTCCAAGACTAGCGGGAGGATGGGGCACCGGGGAGCTGTTTTTT.

This clonotype was seen repeatedly, ten times or more. The chain is built from TRBV2 and TRBJ1-5, with a tentative D call TRBD1 (6 bases). Trimming removed 3 bases from V and 6 bases from J, with 12 bases in between. Per germline, CDR1 SNHLY and CDR2 FYNNEI. This CDR3 has 14 amino acids. The DNA for the CDR3 is TGTGCCAGCAGTGAGCGGCAGGGGAGTCAGCCCCAGCATTTT. This gives the protein CASSERQGSQPQHF.

This clonotype has a count of ten or more. The chain recombines TRBV2 with TRBJ2-7, with a tentative D call TRBD1 (5 bases). The CDR3 is 13 amino acids. V lost 1 base, J lost 6 bases, and 10 bases lay in between. Germline V lookup: CDR1 SNHLY, CDR2 FYNNEI. The CDR3 DNA is TGTGCCAGCAGTGAAGAGAAAGGGGTCGAGCAGTACTTC. Amino acids: CASSEEKGVEQYF.

CDR3 residues: CSATGLAGGSYEQYF. CDR3 in DNA: TGCAGTGCTACCGGACTAGCGGGGGGTTCGTACGAGCAGTACTTC. The J gene is TRBJ2-7, the V gene TRBV20-1; 14 nucleotides match TRBD2. The CDR3 totals 15 residues. The germline V gene encodes CDR1 DFQATT and CDR2 SNEGSKA (reference sequence). Germline trimming cut 4 bases from V and 4 bases from J; bases unmatched to any gene: 6.

This clonotype showed up many times. The V and J genes are TRBV4-1 and TRBJ2-1; D may be TRBD1 or TRBD2 (5 bases each). Germline CDR1 MGHRA, CDR2 YSYEKL. The V gene lost 1 base and the J gene lost 7 bases, with 17 bases spanning the gap. The CDR3 runs to 16 residues. The CDR3 spells CASSQAFEGPWNEQFF. The CDR3 DNA reads as TGCGCCAGCAGCCAAGCTTTCGAGGGGCCTTGGAATGAGCAGTTCTTC.

This clonotype was seen many times. The chain employs TRBV11-1 and TRBJ2-2, with D unresolved. Germline CDR1 is SGHAT and CDR2 is FQDESV (reference sequence). V was shortened by 6 bases and J by 8 bases, with 19 bases between the two germline ends. There are 15 residues in the CDR3. The CDR3, as DNA: TGTGCCAGCAGTCCGGGTGAAGGACGCATTGGGGAGCTGTTTTTT. This codes for CASSPGEGRIGELFF.

In this sample, this clonotype turned up a few times. V and J are TRBV5-6 and TRBJ2-2; 9 bases line up with TRBD2. Germline trimming cut 2 bases from V and 5 bases from J; bases unmatched to any gene: 7. Germline-derived CDR1 and CDR2 are SGHDT and YYEEEE. The CDR3 is made up of 16 amino acids. The CDR3: CASSFFQRGATGELFF. CDR3 in DNA: TGTGCCAGCAGCTTTTTCCAGCGGGGGGCAACCGGGGAGCTGTTTTTT.

This clonotype showed up just a few times. V gene TRBV20-1 combines with J gene TRBJ1-1, with TRBD1 matching over 7 bases. This CDR3 has 13 residues. The V gene end was trimmed by 3 bases and the J gene end by 4 bases; junction bases not matched to a gene: 5. CDR1 DFQATT and CDR2 SNEGSKA come from the germline V gene (reference sequence). The CDR3 DNA follows: TGCAGTGCTAGGACAGGGTTGACCACTGAAGCTTTCTTT. This encodes CSARTGLTTEAFF.

This clonotype was detected a few times. This rearrangement joins TRBV11-2 to TRBJ2-3; 14 bases fit TRBD2. The V and J ends lost 5 bases and 4 bases, in that order; junction bases with no gene match: 8. This CDR3 contains 17 residues. The germline V gene encodes CDR1 SGHAT and CDR2 FQNNGV. As DNA, the CDR3 is TGTGCCAGCAGCGTAGCGGGGACTAGCGGGAGCGCAGATACGCAGTATTTT. Translation gives CASSVAGTSGSADTQYF.

Points on this clonotype: A clone one base away is much larger, so this may be a read error. V and J are TRBV9 and TRBJ1-2; D is unresolved. CDR3 size: 11 residues. Germline V gives CDR1 SGDLS, CDR2 YYNGEE. V was clipped by 3 bases and J by 4 bases, with 4 bases between them. CDR3 region: CASSAVYGYTF. In DNA, the CDR3 is TGTGCCAGCAGCGCCGTCTATGGCTACACCTTC.